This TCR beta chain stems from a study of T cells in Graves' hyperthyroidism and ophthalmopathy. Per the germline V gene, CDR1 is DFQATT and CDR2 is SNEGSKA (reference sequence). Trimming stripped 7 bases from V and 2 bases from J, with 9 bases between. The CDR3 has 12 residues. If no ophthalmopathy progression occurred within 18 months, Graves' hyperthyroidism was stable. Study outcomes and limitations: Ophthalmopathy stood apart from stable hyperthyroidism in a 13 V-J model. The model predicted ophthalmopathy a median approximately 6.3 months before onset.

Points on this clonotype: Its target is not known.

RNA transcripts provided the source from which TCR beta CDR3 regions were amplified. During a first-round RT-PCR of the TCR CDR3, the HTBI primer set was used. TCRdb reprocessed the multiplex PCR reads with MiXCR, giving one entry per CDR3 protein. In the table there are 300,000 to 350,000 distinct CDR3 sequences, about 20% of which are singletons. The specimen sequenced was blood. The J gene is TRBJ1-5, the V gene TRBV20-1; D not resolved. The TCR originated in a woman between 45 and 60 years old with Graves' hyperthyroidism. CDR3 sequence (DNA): TGCAGTGTGGGGAGGGGCAATCAGCCCCAGCATTTT. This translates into CSVGRGNQPQHF.